This TCR beta chain was retrieved from a study of blood T cell repertoires in COVID-19. Study-level background: Samples taken during acute and convalescent COVID-19 were collected in the United States, Italy and Spain. T cells, B-cell-depleted T cells, or PBMCs supplied cDNA or gDNA.

Original handling: From reference gene primer amplification, estimates of nucleated cell counts were derived. Repertoires were generated with immunoSEQ multiplex PCR, while TCRdb's copy carries only in-frame clones and drops some. Clone size and the V and J calls come from that table; the DNA yielded D and trimming. The sample holds around 140,000 clones, 88% seen once. Germline V gives CDR1 MNHEY, CDR2 SVGEGT. V lost 3 bases and J lost 0; bases outside the gene matches: 12. The CDR3 loop spans 19 amino acids. The clonotype originates from a woman in her forties or fifties with acute or convalescent COVID-19. Sequenced: peripheral blood. This sequence joins TRBV6-2 or TRBV6-3 and TRBJ1-5; 9 bases are a match to TRBD1. CDR3 loop: CASSYYFGQGYDSNQPQHF. For the CDR3, the DNA is TGTGCCAGCAGTTATTATTTCGGACAGGGGTACGATAGCAATCAGCCCCAGCATTTT.